These T cell receptor beta chains were read from a single sample in a study of T cell responses to AZD1222 COVID-19 vaccine. Sequenced by immunoSEQ multiplex PCR; TCRdb stores in-frame clones only, minus some. In the table there are 99,000 or so clones, approximately 90% of which are singletons. This material consisted of peripheral blood, taken on day 0 of AZD1222 vaccination. The receptors stem from an adult in good health. Each CDR3 is given with its conserved first and last residue. D genes are given only for firm matches.

>TRBV5-8|.
CASSSQPDRRYEQYF
>TRBV9|.
CASSERRGTYTGELFF
>TRBV24-1|.
CATSDLRVRGKAEKLFF
>TRBV4-1|TRBD2
CASSQDGPSGGLLAKNIQYF
>TRBV12-3/TRBV12-4|.
CASRSGSRGYTF
>TRBV27|TRBD1
CASSPGTDSYEQYF
>TRBV23-1|.
CARSSSGVKNIQYF
>TRBV6-5|TRBD1
CASSYDNRGYTGELFF
>TRBV2|.
CASSMDRDRPSYNSPLHF
>TRBV4-1|.
CASSQGRVNTEAFF
>TRBV24-1|.
CATRSTGTDTQYF
>TRBV27|.
CASSSPFSSYNSPLHF
>TRBV5-6|TRBD2
CASSILGLAGNTGELFF
>TRBV5-4|.
CASSSTNTDTQYF
>TRBV11-2|TRBD1
CASGQTGETEAFF
>TRBV18|TRBD1
CASSKGQGDSNQPQHF
>TRBV16|.
CASSLEVNTEAFF
>TRBV11-1|.
CAIKGENTDTQYF
>TRBV15|.
CATSRTRNEQFF
>TRBV5-1|.
CASSSGMGFEKLFF